This TCR beta chain emerged from a study of T cells in Graves' hyperthyroidism and ophthalmopathy. The study, taken as a whole, reports: Ophthalmopathy prediction by the model preceded onset by a median roughly 6 months. In blood, most of the thyroid clonotypes expanded above 0.001 were also present.

Regions amplified from RNA transcripts were the TCR beta CDR3 regions. In the first-round RT-PCR of the TCR CDR3, the HTBI primer set was used. A single record per CDR3 protein comes from TCRdb applying MiXCR to the multiplex PCR reads. The table has about 690,000 distinct CDR3 sequences, roughly a sixth seen once. Patients aged 18 to 65 had newly diagnosed hyperthyroidism lasting under 2 months. The V segment lost 6 bases and the J segment 0 bases; nucleotides outside the gene matches: 3. The germline gives CDR1 DFQATT, CDR2 SNEGSKA (reference sequence). This CDR3 region has 13 residues. This clonotype has only one observation. What it binds is unknown.

Source material: blood. This sequence originates from a man aged 45 to 65 with Graves' hyperthyroidism. The gene calls are TRBV20-1 and TRBJ2-3; TRBD2 aligns across 7 bases. In DNA, the CDR3 is TGCAGTGCGCCACTAGCGAGCACAGATACGCAGTATTTT. It translates to CSAPLASTDTQYF.